This T cell receptor (beta chain) was profiled in a study of blood T cell repertoires in COVID-19. The length of the CDR3 is 17 residues. Germline V gives CDR1 LGHNA, CDR2 YSLEER. The trim removed 1 base at V and 7 bases at J, leaving 9 bases unmatched. In the source study's methods: Estimated nucleated cell counts came from reference gene primer amplification. Clones were read by immunoSEQ multiplex PCR, and TCRdb kept only the in-frame ones, dropping some. V, J and clone size are taken as reported in that table, and D and trimming were inferred from the DNA itself. The sample records approximately 200,000 clones, approximately 85% being singletons. Many counts were recorded for this clone.

Specimen: peripheral blood. The gene calls are TRBV4-3 and TRBJ2-1, with TRBD2 identical over 11 bases. This TCR was sampled from a man aged 55 to 70 with acute or convalescent COVID-19. CDR3 nucleotides: TGCGCCAGCAGCCAAGGGAGTGGGGGACTAGCGGATAATGAGCAGTTCTTC. It translates to CASSQGSGGLADNEQFF.